Given below is one T cell receptor (beta chain) in context. The data originate from a study of technical replicates of blood from a few donors. Some clones are missing from TCRdb's copy, which holds only in-frame ones; the method was immunoSEQ multiplex PCR. The repertoire holds tens of thousands of clones, with about 96% as singletons. The specimen sequenced was T cells isolated from PBMCs. This sequence originates from a human donor in good health.

CDR3 region: CSVGVSGDGNQPQHF. Written as DNA, the CDR3 is TGCAGCGTTGGGGTATCGGGGGATGGCAATCAGCCCCAGCATTTT. The chain has TRBV29-1 and TRBJ1-5; D is perhaps TRBD1 (5 bases). The CDR3 is 15 amino acids. Germline CDR1 is SQVTM and CDR2 is ANQGSEA. V gave up 4 bases and J gave up 2 bases, with 15 bases separating them.